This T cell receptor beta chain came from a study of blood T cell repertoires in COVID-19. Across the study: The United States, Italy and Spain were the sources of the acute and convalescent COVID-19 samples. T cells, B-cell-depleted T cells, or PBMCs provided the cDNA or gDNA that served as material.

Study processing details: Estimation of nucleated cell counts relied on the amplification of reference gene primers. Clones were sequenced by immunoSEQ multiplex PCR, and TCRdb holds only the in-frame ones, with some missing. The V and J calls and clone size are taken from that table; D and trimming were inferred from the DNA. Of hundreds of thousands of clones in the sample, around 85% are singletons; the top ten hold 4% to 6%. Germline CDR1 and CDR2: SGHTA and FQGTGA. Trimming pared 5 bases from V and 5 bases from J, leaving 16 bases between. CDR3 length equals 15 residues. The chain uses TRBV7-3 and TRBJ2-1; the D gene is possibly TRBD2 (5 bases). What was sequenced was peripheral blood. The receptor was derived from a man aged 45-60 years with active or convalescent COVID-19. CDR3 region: CASSPSGSPDNEQFF. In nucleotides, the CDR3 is TGTGCCAGCAGCCCCAGCGGTAGTCCTGACAATGAGCAGTTCTTC.